Shown below are 6 T cell receptor beta chains from a single sample sequenced in a study of T-cell memory formation after mild COVID-19. Using its own MiXCR run on the 5' RACE reads, TCRdb lists one record per CDR3 protein. Of 300,000 to 400,000 distinct CDR3 sequences in the sample, more than 20% were seen once. What was sequenced was PBMCs or a T cell subset sorted from them (not recorded which). The source of these receptors is an adult woman who had mild COVID-19 (a few samples of this study predate the infection). Cell type and time point are not known.

The V and J genes are TRBV3-1 and TRBJ2-7; 7 bases align to TRBD1. From germline, CDR1 is LGHDT and CDR2 YNNKEL (reference sequence). V trimming: 6 bases; J trimming: 5 bases; junction bases outside the gene matches: 1. The CDR3 length is 11 residues. In nucleotides, the CDR3 is TGTGCCAGCAGAAGGGGGCACGAGCAGTACTTC. Translation: CASRRGHEQYF.

The V and J genes are TRBV9 and TRBJ1-4; D ambiguous. V was clipped by 0 bases and J by 4 bases, with 7 bases between them. Germline values: CDR1 SGDLS, CDR2 YYNGEE. This CDR3 region has 14 residues. The CDR3 region is CASSVDNSNEKLFF. The CDR3 DNA reads as TGTGCCAGCAGCGTAGATAACAGTAATGAAAAACTGTTTTTT.

The genes are TRBV27 and TRBJ1-2; tentatively, D is TRBD1 (5 bases). V was shortened by 4 bases and J by 0 bases, with 9 bases between the two germline ends. Germline CDR1 MNHEY, CDR2 SMNVEV (reference sequence). This CDR3 is built from 14 residues. CDR3 sequence: CASSSTVSNYGYTF. The CDR3 nucleotides read TGTGCCAGCAGTTCGACAGTTTCTAACTATGGCTACACCTTC.

The chain joins TRBV11-2 to TRBJ2-1; D not certain. Trimming stripped 5 bases from V and 5 bases from J, with 10 bases between. In germline, CDR1 is SGHAT, CDR2 FQNNGV. The CDR3 consists of 13 residues. CDR3 DNA sequence: TGTGCCAGCAGCAACGTGTTGGACAATGAGCAGTTCTTC. Translation gives CASSNVLDNEQFF.

This clonotype was counted between two and nine times. The chain links TRBV20-1 to TRBJ1-5; weak D call: TRBD1 (5 bases). The CDR3 has 14 amino acids. V lost 0 bases and J lost 5, with 11 bases in between. The V gene's germline CDR1 is DFQATT and CDR2 SNEGSKA (reference sequence). CDR3 sequence reads: CSARDGATDQPQHF. The CDR3 nucleotides are TGCAGTGCTAGAGATGGGGCTACGGATCAGCCCCAGCATTTT.

This sequence joins TRBV11-2 and TRBJ2-3, with 8 bases lining up with TRBD2. Germline lookup yields CDR1 SGHAT and CDR2 FQNNGV. This CDR3 is 15 amino acids long. Losses at the gene ends were 2 bases for V and 4 bases for J; bases not matched to a gene: 5. CDR3 loop: CASSLRGGRSDTQYF. The CDR3 DNA sequence: TGTGCCAGCAGCTTACGCGGGGGGAGGTCAGATACGCAGTATTTT.